The 19 T cell receptor beta chains listed next were all sequenced from one sample in a study of blood T cell repertoires in COVID-19. Clones were read by immunoSEQ multiplex PCR, and TCRdb kept only the in-frame ones, dropping some. The sample includes about 26,000 clones, 90% of them seen just once. Sequencing was done on a sample of peripheral blood. The receptors were gathered from an older woman with active COVID-19.

The chain combines TRBV6-5 with TRBJ2-1; possible D gene TRBD2, 6 bases. The V end was cut by 8 bases, the J end by 3 bases, with 14 bases between. Germline-derived CDR1 and CDR2 are MNHEY and SVGAGI. The length of the CDR3 is 14 residues. DNA for the CDR3: TGTGCCAGCCGCGCTAGCGCAAACTACAATGAGCAGTTCTTC. Translation: CASRASANYNEQFF.

The J gene is TRBJ2-7, the V gene TRBV6-5; D is ambiguous. This CDR3 region has 10 residues. V was clipped by 8 bases and J by 4 bases, with 6 bases between them. CDR1 and CDR2 from the germline V gene are MNHEY and SVGAGI. The CDR3 is CASSGYEQYF. The CDR3 DNA follows: TGTGCCAGCTCGGGTTACGAGCAGTACTTC.

The chain joins TRBV20-1 to TRBJ2-3; D is unresolved. The CDR3 loop spans 15 amino acids. Looked up from germline, CDR1 is DFQATT and CDR2 is SNEGSKA (reference sequence). Trimming took off 3 bases at V and 5 bases at J, with 18 bases between the two ends. CDR3 loop: CSASNLGDVEDTQYF. Here the CDR3 DNA reads TGCAGTGCTAGTAATCTAGGAGATGTTGAAGATACGCAGTATTTT.

DNA for the CDR3: TGTGCCAGTAGCCCAAGTCCGGGGAGGTTAGTGAATGAGCAGTTCTTC. Translation: CASSPSPGRLVNEQFF. The chain couples TRBV19 to TRBJ2-1, with D tentatively TRBD2 (6 bases). CDR1 and CDR2 from the germline V gene are LNHDA and SQIVND (reference sequence). This CDR3 has 16 amino acids. Deletions cut 6 bases from V and 7 bases from J, with 22 bases between.

V usage is TRBV7-2 and J usage is TRBJ1-2; D gene uncertain. The CDR3 loop spans 13 amino acids. V was shortened by 0 bases and J by 7 bases, with 9 bases between the two germline ends. Germline CDR1 reads SGHTA; CDR2 reads FQGNSA. The CDR3 DNA is TGTGCCAGCAGCTTAGCCGGGAGCGGTGGCTACACCTTC. Translated, it gives CASSLAGSGGYTF.

J is TRBJ2-7 and V is TRBV6-1; 7 bases line up with TRBD1. CDR3 length equals 15 residues. The junction had 7 bases not matched to a gene; V was cut back by 2 bases and J by 3 bases. CDR1 MNHNS and CDR2 SASEGT come from the germline V gene. CDR3 DNA: TGTGCCAGCAGTGAAATGGCAGGGGGAGTCTACGAGCAGTACTTC. This sequence encodes CASSEMAGGVYEQYF.

The rearrangement joins TRBV7-9 to TRBJ2-7; 9 bases are shared with TRBD1. Germline V gene lookup returns CDR1 SEHNR and CDR2 FQNEAQ (reference sequence). V gave up 3 bases and J gave up 2 bases; unmatched junction bases: 5. This CDR3 has 15 amino acids. CDR3 region: CASSLADRGTYEQYF. The CDR3 DNA reads TGTGCCAGCAGCTTGGCGGACAGGGGCACCTACGAGCAGTACTTC.

The count of this clone is one. The chain carries TRBV6-5 and TRBJ2-3; 9 nucleotides align to TRBD2. Germline CDR1 reads MNHEY; CDR2 reads SVGAGI. The CDR3 runs to 15 residues. J gave up 5 bases and V 8 bases, and 11 bases lay outside the gene matches. In DNA, the CDR3 is TGTGCCAGCGCCCGAAGAGGAGCGGGAGGAGATACGCAGTATTTT. Translated: CASARRGAGGDTQYF.

The sample holds a few counts of this clone. The V gene is TRBV7-2, the J gene TRBJ1-5, with a weak D call TRBD1 (6 bases). The CDR3 sequence is 14 residues long. In germline, CDR1 is SGHTA, CDR2 FQGNSA. Trimming cost V 2 bases and J 5 bases, with 10 bases left between them. The CDR3 sequence: CASSLSPGDQPQHF. The CDR3 DNA sequence: TGTGCCAGCAGCTTAAGTCCAGGGGATCAGCCCCAGCATTTT.

The chain uses TRBV4-1 and TRBJ1-5; D not certain. With 0 bases removed from V and 1 base from J, the gap between germline ends came to 10 bases. The CDR3 extends over 16 amino acids. Germline V gene data show CDR1 as MGHRA and CDR2 as YSYEKL. CDR3: CASSQDLSISNQPQHF. The CDR3 nucleotides are TGCGCCAGCAGCCAAGATCTGAGCATCAGCAATCAGCCCCAGCATTTT.

V and J are TRBV27 and TRBJ2-3, with D tentatively TRBD1 (5 bases). Germline CDR1 reads MNHEY; CDR2 reads SMNVEV (reference sequence). Trimming removed 3 bases from V and 6 bases from J, with 7 bases in between. The CDR3 length is 12 residues. The CDR3 DNA is TGTGCCAGCAGTTTTGGGGCGGATACGCAGTATTTT. It encodes CASSFGADTQYF.

This chain connects TRBV10-2 to TRBJ2-3; D remains unclear. Germline V gives CDR1 WSHSY, CDR2 SAAADI. V lost 5 bases and J lost 0, with 9 bases in between. The CDR3 loop spans 14 amino acids. For the CDR3, the DNA is TGCGCCAGCAGTACCCAGGCGAGCACAGATACGCAGTATTTT. It translates to CASSTQASTDTQYF.

The chain links TRBV2 to TRBJ2-5, with TRBD2 as a possible D gene (6 bases). CDR1 SNHLY and CDR2 FYNNEI come from the germline V gene. The ends were cut back, 2 bases at V and 5 bases at J, with 15 bases in the middle. The CDR3 totals 15 residues. The CDR3 sequence is CASSEFGRGAETQYF. Here the CDR3 DNA reads TGTGCCAGCAGTGAATTCGGTCGCGGGGCGGAGACCCAGTACTTC.

This chain connects TRBV19 to TRBJ2-1, with TRBD2 matching 13 bases. This CDR3 contains 15 residues. Germline CDR1 reads LNHDA; CDR2 reads SQIVND (reference sequence). With V trimmed by 10 bases and J by 7 bases, 10 bases remained unmatched. CDR3 loop: CAIGAGTSGTNEQFF. The CDR3 DNA reads as TGTGCCATAGGCGCCGGGACTAGCGGGACTAATGAGCAGTTCTTC.

V gene TRBV6-4 combines with J gene TRBJ2-2; 10 bases are shared with TRBD1. CDR3 length: 16 residues. V was clipped by 6 bases and J by 4 bases; unmatched bases: 8. Germline V gene sequence: CDR1 MRHNA, CDR2 SNTAGT. The CDR3 protein is CASRGRTGGTTGELFF. DNA of the CDR3: TGTGCCAGCAGAGGACGGACAGGGGGAACCACCGGGGAGCTGTTTTTT.

The chain combines TRBV28 with TRBJ2-6; possibly TRBD1 for D (6 bases). V gave up 4 bases and J gave up 1 base, with 8 bases separating them. The CDR3 has 15 amino acids. Per the germline V gene, CDR1 is MDHEN and CDR2 is SYDVKM. The CDR3 reads CASSSTGSGANVLTF. The CDR3 coding sequence is TGTGCCAGCAGTTCTACAGGGTCTGGGGCCAACGTCCTGACTTTC.

The gene calls are TRBV5-1 and TRBJ1-1, with D unresolved. Looked up from germline, CDR1 is SGHRS and CDR2 is YFSETQ. The CDR3 consists of 14 residues. V was trimmed by 3 bases and J by 1 base, leaving 10 bases between them. The CDR3 sequence: CASSSLGGNTEAFF. The CDR3 DNA reads TGCGCCAGCAGCTCCCTCGGCGGGAACACTGAAGCTTTCTTT.

This chain uses TRBV10-3 with TRBJ2-1, with D possibly being TRBD2 (6 bases). Trimming cost V 2 bases and J 5 bases, with 16 bases left between them. CDR1 and CDR2 from the germline V gene are ENHRY and SYGVKD. The CDR3 is 16 amino acids. This CDR3 reads CAISEKEPGVHNEQFF. For the CDR3, the DNA is TGTGCCATCAGTGAGAAGGAACCGGGAGTGCACAATGAGCAGTTCTTC.

The chain recombines TRBV27 with TRBJ1-2; D is unresolved. There are 19 residues in the CDR3. Germline loops: CDR1 MNHEY, CDR2 SMNVEV (reference sequence). V lost 7 bases and J lost 1, with 28 bases in between. The CDR3 nucleotides are TGTGCCAGCAAGGATCAGGCGCCCCCGACAAGCATTAATAACTATGGCTACACCTTC. Translated, it gives CASKDQAPPTSINNYGYTF.